Presented here are 8 T cell receptor beta chains from one specimen sequenced in a study of shared clonotypes between healthy human individuals. Clones were sequenced by immunoSEQ multiplex PCR, and TCRdb holds only the in-frame ones, with some missing. The sample has around 1.5 million clones, approximately 98% seen once. Sequencing was carried out using naive CD4+ T cells sorted from blood. Subset reported: CD45RA+ positively selected. The receptors here all came from a man aged 25-45 years in good health.

The chain carries TRBV5-1 and TRBJ2-3; 7 bases agree with TRBD2. The CDR3 is made up of 15 amino acids. CDR1 and CDR2 (germline): SGHRS, YFSETQ. The trim removed 0 bases at V and 10 bases at J, leaving 11 bases unmatched. CDR3 sequence: CASSLAGAGVESQYF. DNA of the CDR3: TGCGCCAGCAGCTTGGCCGGGGCGGGAGTTGAATCGCAGTATTTT.

The genes are TRBV15 and TRBJ2-3, with TRBD2 matching 9 bases. V dropped 0 bases and J dropped 2; count of bases not matched to a gene: 6. This CDR3 spans 17 amino acids. Germline V gene data show CDR1 as LNHNV and CDR2 as YYDKDF (reference sequence). CDR3 bases: TGTGCCACCAGCAGAGATCCTAGCGGGGCTATCACAGATACGCAGTATTTT. Its translation: CATSRDPSGAITDTQYF.

The gene calls are TRBV6-6 and TRBJ1-2; 7 bases align to TRBD1. J was trimmed by 2 bases and V by 7 bases; bases with no gene match: 4. CDR3 size: 13 residues. Looked up from germline, CDR1 is MNHNY and CDR2 is SVGAGI (reference sequence). In DNA form, the CDR3 reads TGTGCCAGCATAGACAGGGAAAACTATGGCTACACCTTC. It encodes CASIDRENYGYTF.

The chain recombines TRBV29-1 with TRBJ2-3; 8 nucleotides align to TRBD1. The germline CDR1 and CDR2 sequences are SQVTM and ANQGSEA. The CDR3 sequence is 15 residues long. V was pared by 3 bases and J by 3 bases, with 8 bases of the junction left unmatched. CDR3 amino acids: CSVDRQGAGTDTQYF. CDR3 DNA sequence: TGCAGCGTTGATAGGCAGGGGGCTGGGACAGATACGCAGTATTTT.

The V gene is TRBV5-4, the J gene TRBJ2-3, with D perhaps matching TRBD2 (5 bases). The CDR3 is made up of 15 amino acids. Germline V CDR1 and CDR2: SGHNT, YYREEE (reference sequence). V was clipped by 9 bases and J by 1 base, with 18 bases between them. The CDR3 is CATSYARAGTDTQYF. The CDR3 DNA follows: TGTGCCACTTCTTACGCGAGGGCTGGCACAGATACGCAGTATTTT.

The chain employs TRBV27 and TRBJ2-1; possibly TRBD2 for D (6 bases). Germline CDR1 MNHEY, CDR2 SMNVEV (reference sequence). This CDR3 has 14 amino acids. The V gene lost 3 bases and the J gene lost 7 bases, with 13 bases spanning the gap. CDR3 coding DNA: TGTGCCAGCAGTTTTTGGCGGGAATATAATGAGCAGTTCTTC. As protein: CASSFWREYNEQFF.

This chain links TRBV5-1 with TRBJ2-1, with D perhaps assigned TRBD1 or TRBD2 (5 bases each). The CDR3 totals 16 residues. With 0 bases removed from V and 5 bases from J, the gap between germline ends came to 15 bases. CDR1 is SGHRS and CDR2 is YFSETQ in the germline V gene. CDR3 amino acids: CASSLVTGPPHNEQFF. The CDR3 DNA sequence: TGCGCCAGCAGCTTGGTCACGGGACCGCCCCACAATGAGCAGTTCTTC.

This chain joins TRBV10-2 and TRBJ1-4, with D perhaps matching TRBD1 (5 bases). Per germline, CDR1 WSHSY and CDR2 SAAADI. There are 15 residues in the CDR3. The V and J ends lost 2 bases and 7 bases respectively, with 14 bases between them. CDR3 sequence (DNA): TGCGCCAGCAGTGAGAATAAAAACGGGGGTGAAAAACTGTTTTTT. Its translation: CASSENKNGGEKLFF.